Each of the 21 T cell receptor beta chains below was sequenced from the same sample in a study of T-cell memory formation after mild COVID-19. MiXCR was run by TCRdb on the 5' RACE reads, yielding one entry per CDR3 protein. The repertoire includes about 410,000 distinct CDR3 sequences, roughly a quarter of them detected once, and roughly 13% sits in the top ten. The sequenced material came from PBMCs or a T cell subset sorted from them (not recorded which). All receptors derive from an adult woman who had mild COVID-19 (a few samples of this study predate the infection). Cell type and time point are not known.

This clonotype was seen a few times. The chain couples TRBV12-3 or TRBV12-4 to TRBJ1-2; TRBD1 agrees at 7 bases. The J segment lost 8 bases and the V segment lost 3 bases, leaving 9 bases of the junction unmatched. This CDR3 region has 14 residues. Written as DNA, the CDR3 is TGTGCCAGCAGTTTCCCCGACAGGGTCTACGGCTACACCTTC. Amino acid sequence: CASSFPDRVYGYTF.

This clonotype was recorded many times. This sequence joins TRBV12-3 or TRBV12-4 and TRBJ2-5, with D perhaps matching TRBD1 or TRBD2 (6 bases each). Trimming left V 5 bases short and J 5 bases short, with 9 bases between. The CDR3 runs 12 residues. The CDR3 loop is CASSPGAETQYF. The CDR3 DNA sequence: TGTGCCAGCAGTCCGGGGGCGGAGACCCAGTACTTC.

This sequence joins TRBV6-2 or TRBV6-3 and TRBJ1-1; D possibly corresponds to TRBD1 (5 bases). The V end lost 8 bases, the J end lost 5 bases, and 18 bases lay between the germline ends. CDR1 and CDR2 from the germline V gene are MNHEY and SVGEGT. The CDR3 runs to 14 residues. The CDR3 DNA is TGTGCCAGCCTAGGGCAGGGATGGCAAACTGAAGCTTTCTTT. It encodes CASLGQGWQTEAFF.

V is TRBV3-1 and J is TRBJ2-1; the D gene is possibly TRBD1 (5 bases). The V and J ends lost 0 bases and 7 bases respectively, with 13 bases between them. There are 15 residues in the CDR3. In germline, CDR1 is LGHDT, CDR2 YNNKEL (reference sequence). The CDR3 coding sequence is TGTGCCAGCAGCCAAGATCGCGGCAGGACAAATGAGCAGTTCTTC. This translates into CASSQDRGRTNEQFF.

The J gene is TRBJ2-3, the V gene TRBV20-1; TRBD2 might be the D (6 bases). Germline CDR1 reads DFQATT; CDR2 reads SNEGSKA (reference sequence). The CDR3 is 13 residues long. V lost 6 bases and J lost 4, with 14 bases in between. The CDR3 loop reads CSAIAVGSDTQYF. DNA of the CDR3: TGCAGTGCCATAGCGGTGGGGTCAGATACGCAGTATTTT.

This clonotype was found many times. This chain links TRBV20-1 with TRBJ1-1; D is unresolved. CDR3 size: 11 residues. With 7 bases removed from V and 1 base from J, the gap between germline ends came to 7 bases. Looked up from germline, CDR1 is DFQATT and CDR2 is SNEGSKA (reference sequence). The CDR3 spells CSVRRNTEAFF. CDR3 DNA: TGCAGTGTGCGTAGGAACACTGAAGCTTTCTTT.

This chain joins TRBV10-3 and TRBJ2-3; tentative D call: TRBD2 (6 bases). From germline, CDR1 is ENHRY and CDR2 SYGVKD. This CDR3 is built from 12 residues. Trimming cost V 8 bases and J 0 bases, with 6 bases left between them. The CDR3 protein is CAIGTSTDTQYF. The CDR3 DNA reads TGTGCCATCGGGACTAGCACAGATACGCAGTATTTT.

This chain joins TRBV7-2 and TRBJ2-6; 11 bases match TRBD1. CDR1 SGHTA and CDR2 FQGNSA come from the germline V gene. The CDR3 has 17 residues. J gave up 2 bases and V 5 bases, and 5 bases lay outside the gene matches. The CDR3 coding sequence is TGTGCCAGCAGCAGAGGACAGGGGGCAACTGGGGCCAACGTCCTGACTTTC. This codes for CASSRGQGATGANVLTF.

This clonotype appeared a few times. The CDR3 region is CSARDTRGISYNEQFF. CDR3 DNA: TGCAGTGCTAGAGATACCAGGGGAATATCCTACAATGAGCAGTTCTTC. The chain employs TRBV20-1 and TRBJ2-1; possibly TRBD1 for D (6 bases). Germline V lookup: CDR1 DFQATT, CDR2 SNEGSKA (reference sequence). Trimming shortened V by 0 bases and J by 1 base, and 13 bases separated the two germline ends. The CDR3 length is 16 residues.

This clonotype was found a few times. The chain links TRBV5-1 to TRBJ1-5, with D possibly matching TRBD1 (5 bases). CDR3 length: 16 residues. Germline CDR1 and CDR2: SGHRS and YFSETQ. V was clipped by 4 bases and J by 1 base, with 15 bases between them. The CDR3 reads CASSPGTPRSNQPQHF. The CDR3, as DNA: TGCGCCAGCAGCCCGGGGACCCCGAGAAGCAATCAGCCCCAGCATTTT.

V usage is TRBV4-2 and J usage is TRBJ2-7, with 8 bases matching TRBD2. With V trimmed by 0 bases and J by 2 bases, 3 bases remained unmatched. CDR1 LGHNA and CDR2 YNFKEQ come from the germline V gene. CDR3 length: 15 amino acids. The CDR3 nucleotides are TGTGCCAGCAGCCAAGAGGTAGCGGGGACCTACGAGCAGTACTTC. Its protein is CASSQEVAGTYEQYF.

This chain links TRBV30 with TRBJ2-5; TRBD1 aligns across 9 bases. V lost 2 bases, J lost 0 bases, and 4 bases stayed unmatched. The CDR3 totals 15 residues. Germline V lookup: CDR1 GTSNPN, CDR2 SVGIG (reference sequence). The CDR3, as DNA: TGTGCCTGGAGTAGGGGGGACAGGGACCAAGAGACCCAGTACTTC. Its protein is CAWSRGDRDQETQYF.

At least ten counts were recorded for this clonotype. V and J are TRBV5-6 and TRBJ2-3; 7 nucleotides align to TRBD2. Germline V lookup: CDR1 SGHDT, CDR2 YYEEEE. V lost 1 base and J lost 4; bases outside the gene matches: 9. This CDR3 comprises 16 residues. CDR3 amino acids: CASSLRDYLESDTQYF. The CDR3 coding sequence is TGTGCCAGCAGCTTGAGGGACTACCTCGAGTCAGATACGCAGTATTTT.

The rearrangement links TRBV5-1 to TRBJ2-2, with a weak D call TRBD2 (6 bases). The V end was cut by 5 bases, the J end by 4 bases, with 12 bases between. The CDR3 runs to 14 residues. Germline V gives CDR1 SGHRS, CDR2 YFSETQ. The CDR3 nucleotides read TGCGCCAGCAGTGACCTAGCGCGCACCGGGGAGCTGTTTTTT. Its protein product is CASSDLARTGELFF.

In DNA form, the CDR3 reads TGTGCCAGTAGTATCTCCGGGACAGGGGGTAGACAGCCCCAGCATTTT. Its protein is CASSISGTGGRQPQHF. The chain recombines TRBV19 with TRBJ1-5, with 11 bases matching TRBD1. The CDR3 extends over 16 amino acids. With 3 bases clipped from V and 7 bases from J, the junction kept 8 bases outside the gene matches. Germline V gene data show CDR1 as LNHDA and CDR2 as SQIVND (reference sequence).

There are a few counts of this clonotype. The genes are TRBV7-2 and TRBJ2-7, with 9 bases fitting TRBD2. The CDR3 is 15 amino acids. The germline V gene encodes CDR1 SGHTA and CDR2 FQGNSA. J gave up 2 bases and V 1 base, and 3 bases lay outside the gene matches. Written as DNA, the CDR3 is TGTGCCAGCAGCTTAGGAGCGGGGGGTCCCTACGAGCAGTACTTC. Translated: CASSLGAGGPYEQYF. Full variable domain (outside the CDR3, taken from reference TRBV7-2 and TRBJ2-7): GAGVSQSPSNKVTEKGKDVELRCDPISGHTALYWYRQSLGQGLEFLIYFQGNSAPDKSGLPSDRFSAERTGGSVSTLTIQRTQQEDSAVYLCASSLGAGGPYEQYFGPGTRLTVT.

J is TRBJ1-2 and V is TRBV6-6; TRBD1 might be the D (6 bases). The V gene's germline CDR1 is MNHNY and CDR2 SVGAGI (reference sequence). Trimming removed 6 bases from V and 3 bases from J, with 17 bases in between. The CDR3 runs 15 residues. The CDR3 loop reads CASRGEGGRYYGYTF. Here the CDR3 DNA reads TGTGCCAGCAGGGGGGAGGGGGGCCGATACTATGGCTACACCTTC.

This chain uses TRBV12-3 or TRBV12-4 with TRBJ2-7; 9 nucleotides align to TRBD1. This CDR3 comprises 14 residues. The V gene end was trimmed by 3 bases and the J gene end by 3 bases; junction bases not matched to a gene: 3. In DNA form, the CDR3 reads TGTGCCAGCAGTTTGTGGACAGGGGTCTACGAGCAGTACTTC. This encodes CASSLWTGVYEQYF.

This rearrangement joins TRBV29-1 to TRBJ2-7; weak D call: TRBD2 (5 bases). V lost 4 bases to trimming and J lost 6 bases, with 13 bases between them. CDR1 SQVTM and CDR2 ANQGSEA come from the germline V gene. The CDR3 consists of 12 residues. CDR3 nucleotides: TGCAGCGTTGCGAGGGAATCCGCCGAGCAGTACTTC. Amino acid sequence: CSVARESAEQYF.

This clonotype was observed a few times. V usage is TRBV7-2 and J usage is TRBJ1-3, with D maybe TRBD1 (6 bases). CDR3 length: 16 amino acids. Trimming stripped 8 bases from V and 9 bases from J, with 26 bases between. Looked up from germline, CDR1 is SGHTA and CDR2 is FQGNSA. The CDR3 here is CASGRRDNSYEGTIYF. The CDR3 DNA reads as TGTGCCAGCGGGAGAAGGGACAACTCGTACGAGGGCACCATATATTTT.

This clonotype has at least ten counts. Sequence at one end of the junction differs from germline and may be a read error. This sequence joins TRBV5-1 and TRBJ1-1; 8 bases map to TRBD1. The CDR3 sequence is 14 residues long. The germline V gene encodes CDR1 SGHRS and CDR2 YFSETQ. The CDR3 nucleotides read TGTGCCAGCAGCCCCGGGACAGGGAACACTGAAGCTTTCTTT. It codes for CASSPGTGNTEAFF.